The 14 T cell receptor beta chains given below trace back to one sample, sequenced in a study of blood T cell repertoires in COVID-19. Sequencing used immunoSEQ multiplex PCR; TCRdb keeps in-frame clones, though not all of them. The sample consists of 300,000 to 450,000 clones, 87% of them appearing once. Sequenced: PBMCs or T cells enriched from blood (not recorded which). The receptors originated from a woman in her thirties who had recovered from COVID-19.

The chain links TRBV11-3 to TRBJ2-1; TRBD2 matches 8 bases. The J segment lost 0 bases and the V segment lost 5 bases, leaving 6 bases of the junction unmatched. CDR1 is SGHNT and CDR2 is YENEEA in the germline V gene. The CDR3 is made up of 16 amino acids. The CDR3 is CASSPQAGASYNEQFF. In DNA form, the CDR3 reads TGTGCCAGCAGCCCACAAGCGGGGGCCTCCTACAATGAGCAGTTCTTC.

The gene calls are TRBV27 and TRBJ1-2; D perhaps matches TRBD1 (6 bases). Germline-derived CDR1 and CDR2 are MNHEY and SMNVEV (reference sequence). This CDR3 spans 15 amino acids. V lost 6 bases and J 4 bases, leaving 18 bases between the germline ends. Written as DNA, the CDR3 is TGTGCCAGCAGCCGAAGACAGGAGTCGATCTATGGCTACACCTTC. Translating it yields CASSRRQESIYGYTF.

The chain is built from TRBV7-2 and TRBJ1-5; 9 bases align to TRBD1. This CDR3 has 15 residues. V shed 5 bases and J 3 bases; nucleotides not matched to a gene: 5. The V gene's germline CDR1 is SGHTA and CDR2 FQGNSA. The CDR3 nucleotides read TGTGCCAGCAGCCGGGGACAGGGACTCAATCAGCCCCAGCATTTT. This sequence encodes CASSRGQGLNQPQHF.

J is TRBJ1-2 and V is TRBV28; D is possibly TRBD1 (5 bases). Germline-derived CDR1 and CDR2 are MDHEN and SYDVKM. The CDR3 sequence is 13 residues long. Trimming took 6 bases from V and 4 from J, leaving 12 bases between them. CDR3 amino acids: CASSLQGLYGYTF. The CDR3 DNA reads as TGTGCCAGCAGCCTGCAGGGACTCTATGGCTACACCTTC.

The chain recombines TRBV3-1 (or the pseudogene TRBV3-2) with TRBJ2-1; TRBD2 matches 7 bases. Trimming cost V 2 bases and J 9 bases; bases outside gene matches: 13. The length of the CDR3 is 16 residues. Per the germline V gene, CDR1 is LGHDT and CDR2 is YNNKEL (reference sequence). This CDR3 reads CASSQILGRGLGEQFF. CDR3 in DNA: TGTGCCAGCAGCCAAATTCTGGGGCGGGGGTTAGGTGAGCAGTTCTTC.

This rearrangement joins TRBV11-3 to TRBJ2-6, with D perhaps matching TRBD2 (5 bases). Per the germline V gene, CDR1 is SGHNT and CDR2 is YENEEA. V lost 1 base and J 4 bases, leaving 8 bases between the germline ends. The CDR3 has 15 amino acids. The CDR3: CASSLGGGGANVLTF. DNA for the CDR3: TGTGCCAGCAGCTTAGGAGGAGGAGGGGCCAACGTCCTGACTTTC. The variable domain in full, with the rest retrieved from reference TRBV11-3 and TRBJ2-6, is EAGVVQSPRYKIIEKKQPVAFWCNPISGHNTLYWYLQNLGQGPELLIRYENEEAVDDSQLPKDRFSAERLKGVDSTLKIQPAELGDSAVYLCASSLGGGGANVLTFGAGSRLTVL.

This sequence joins TRBV7-8 and TRBJ2-3; a possible D gene is TRBD2 (6 bases). The ends were cut back, 5 bases at V and 2 bases at J, with 17 bases in the middle. Germline lookup yields CDR1 SGHVS and CDR2 FQNEAQ. The CDR3 extends over 16 amino acids. The CDR3 DNA follows: TGTGCCAGCAGCCACCCCCGGGCGGGGCCCACAGATACGCAGTATTTT. Translating gives CASSHPRAGPTDTQYF.

This chain uses TRBV19 with TRBJ1-2; 7 bases align to TRBD1. The J segment lost 8 bases and the V segment lost 4 bases, leaving 7 bases of the junction unmatched. The CDR3 loop spans 13 amino acids. In germline, CDR1 is LNHDA, CDR2 SQIVND (reference sequence). The CDR3: CASSTDRVGGYTF. As DNA, the CDR3 is TGTGCCAGTAGTACCGACAGGGTTGGGGGCTACACCTTC.

The gene calls are TRBV29-1 and TRBJ2-7; the match to TRBD1 covers 10 bases. In germline, CDR1 is SQVTM, CDR2 ANQGSEA. This CDR3 contains 17 residues. V shed 7 bases and J 2 bases; nucleotides not matched to a gene: 17. In nucleotides, the CDR3 is TGCAGCGCGAGCCGGGACAGGGGCGGTGTGGATACCTACGAGCAGTACTTC. Translated: CSASRDRGGVDTYEQYF.

V and J are TRBV6-1 and TRBJ2-3, with 9 nucleotides matching TRBD1. With 1 base clipped from V and 0 bases from J, the junction kept 8 bases outside the gene matches. This CDR3 spans 18 amino acids. Germline V gene data show CDR1 as MNHNS and CDR2 as SASEGT. The DNA of the CDR3 is TGTGCCAGCAGTGAAGGAACCTGGGACAGGGCGAGCACAGATACGCAGTATTTT. Translated: CASSEGTWDRASTDTQYF.

This clone came up once. The genes are TRBV20-1 and TRBJ2-5; a weak D match, TRBD1 (5 bases). The CDR3 extends over 11 amino acids. From germline, CDR1 is DFQATT and CDR2 SNEGSKA (reference sequence). V gave up 2 bases and J gave up 4 bases, with 5 bases separating them. The DNA of the CDR3 is TGCAGTGCTAGAACAGGAGAGACCCAGTACTTC. Translated, it gives CSARTGETQYF.

V usage is TRBV10-2 and J usage is TRBJ2-3; 14 positions agree with TRBD2. This CDR3 spans 16 amino acids. The germline CDR1 and CDR2 sequences are WSHSY and SAAADI. V lost 4 bases, J lost 7 bases, and 7 bases stayed unmatched. Written as DNA, the CDR3 is TGCGCCAGCAGTGGACCGACTAGCGGGGGGGCATATACGCAGTATTTT. It is translated as CASSGPTSGGAYTQYF.

V usage is TRBV4-3 and J usage is TRBJ2-3, with 7 bases that match TRBD2. The length of the CDR3 is 15 residues. J lost 2 bases, V lost 1 base, and 3 bases had no gene match. CDR1 LGHNA and CDR2 YSLEER come from the germline V gene. CDR3 in amino acids: CASSQGLAPTDTQYF. The CDR3 DNA follows: TGCGCCAGCAGCCAAGGACTAGCTCCCACAGATACGCAGTATTTT.

The V call is TRBV29-1, the J call TRBJ1-1; TRBD1 aligns across 7 bases. Germline CDR1 and CDR2: SQVTM and ANQGSEA. CDR3 size: 15 residues. Trimming at V came to 6 bases and at J to 7 bases, leaving 17 bases not matched to a gene. CDR3: CSVLNEGLGQIEAFF. CDR3 sequence (DNA): TGCAGCGTCCTCAACGAAGGACTGGGACAGATTGAAGCTTTCTTT.